The rows below give T cell receptor beta chains drawn from one sample of a study of blood T cells in healthy people across ages. In TCRdb, the 5' RACE reads were re-called with MiXCR into one record per CDR3 protein. The profile shows over 1,200,000 distinct CDR3 sequences, 59% of them singletons. The sample comprised blood. The source of these receptors is a man between 18 and 29 years old in good health. Each CDR3 is given with its conserved first and last residue. D genes are given only for firm matches. Clone size appears in some rows only: once, few, many, or a class for an expanded clone.

j_call v_call clone_size d_call cdr3_aa cdr3_nt
TRBJ2-1 TRBV7-9 NA NA CASKLGSGLLNEQFF TGTGCCAGCAAGCTGGGTAGCGGACTTTTGAACGAGCAGTTCTTC
TRBJ1-2 TRBV4-1 NA NA CASSQAQNYGYTF TGCGCCAGCAGCCAAGCACAGAACTATGGCTACACCTTC
TRBJ2-7 TRBV27 few TRBD1 CASSLSQQGSEQYF TGTGCCAGCAGTTTATCCCAACAGGGGAGCGAGCAGTACTTC
TRBJ1-2 TRBV15 NA TRBD1 CATSRDRTGVYGYTF TGTGCCACCAGCAGAGACCGGACAGGCGTCTATGGCTACACCTTC
TRBJ2-2 TRBV6-6 NA NA CASSYATGELFF TGTGCCAGCAGTTATGCTACCGGGGAGCTGTTTTTT
TRBJ1-5 TRBV12-3/TRBV12-4 NA NA CASTPTVFSNQPQHF TGTGCCAGCACCCCGACAGTTTTTAGCAATCAGCCCCAGCATTTT
TRBJ2-1 TRBV6-6 NA NA CASSTPTYNEQFF TGTGCCAGCAGTACCCCTACCTACAATGAGCAGTTCTTC
TRBJ1-1 TRBV19 NA NA CASSGQYPTEAFF TGTGCCAGTAGCGGACAGTATCCCACTGAAGCTTTCTTT
TRBJ2-7 TRBV20-1 NA NA CSAPPRVGSDEQYF TGCAGTGCTCCCCCCCGAGTCGGATCCGACGAGCAGTACTTC
TRBJ1-1 TRBV10-3 NA NA CAISGRGDGTEAFF TGTGCCATCAGCGGGAGGGGGGACGGCACTGAAGCTTTCTTT
TRBJ2-1 TRBV15 NA NA CATGRPNEQFF TGTGCCACCGGCCGGCCGAATGAGCAGTTCTTC
TRBJ1-1 TRBV11-2 NA NA CASSLAVGETEAFF TGTGCCAGCAGCTTAGCAGTCGGGGAAACTGAAGCTTTCTTT
TRBJ2-7 TRBV20-1 few NA CSASESTGLYEQYF TGCAGTGCTAGCGAGAGTACAGGTCTCTACGAGCAGTACTTC
TRBJ2-3 TRBV7-2 NA TRBD2 CASSLKPTSGGAESTDTQYF TGTGCCAGCAGCTTGAAACCGACTAGCGGGGGGGCCGAAAGCACAGATACGCAGTATTTT
TRBJ1-1 TRBV5-1 NA TRBD1 CASSTGQGESAFF TGCGCCAGCAGCACCGGACAGGGCGAATCAGCTTTCTTT
TRBJ2-3 TRBV29-1 once TRBD2 CSVARTSGGDTQYF TGCAGCGTTGCTAGGACTAGCGGGGGAGATACGCAGTATTTT
TRBJ1-5 TRBV6-6 once NA CASSAAAGRNQPQHF TGTGCCAGCAGCGCCGCGGCGGGTCGTAATCAGCCCCAGCATTTT
TRBJ2-3 TRBV5-1 NA TRBD2 CATSETSLGTDTQYF TGCGCCACCTCAGAGACTAGCCTGGGCACAGATACGCAGTATTTT
TRBJ2-5 TRBV27 NA NA CASSALALVTETQYF TGTGCCAGCAGTGCACTAGCATTGGTCACGGAGACCCAGTACTTC
TRBJ2-3 TRBV29-1 NA TRBD1 CSVERCLGTEVGVLADTQYF TGCAGCGTTGAAAGGTGTTTGGGGACAGAGGTGGGTGTATTGGCAGATACGCAGTATTTT
TRBJ2-5 TRBV11-2 NA NA CASSTGSAREETQYF TGTGCCAGCAGCACAGGCTCCGCGAGAGAAGAGACCCAGTACTTC
TRBJ2-3 TRBV10-3 NA NA CAISDGGLSTDTQYF TGTGCCATCAGTGATGGCGGCCTAAGCACAGATACGCAGTATTTT
TRBJ1-2 TRBV29-1 NA NA CSVVVGPSNYGYTF TGCAGCGTTGTAGTAGGCCCCTCTAACTATGGCTACACCTTC
TRBJ2-1 TRBV13 NA NA CASSARSRGYNEQFF TGTGCCAGCAGCGCAAGATCCCGAGGGTACAATGAGCAGTTCTTC
TRBJ2-7 TRBV5-4 NA TRBD1 CASSLVVVTGQASHEQYF TGTGCCAGCAGCTTGGTCGTAGTGACGGGACAGGCATCCCACGAGCAGTACTTC
TRBJ1-5 TRBV27 NA NA CASSSLDPNQPQHF TGTGCCAGCAGTTCCCTCGATCCAAATCAGCCCCAGCATTTT
TRBJ2-7 TRBV5-1 NA NA CASSFLQDSSYEQYF TGCGCCAGCAGCTTCCTACAGGACTCCTCCTACGAGCAGTACTTC
TRBJ2-1 TRBV4-1 NA NA CASTSSYNEQSF TGCGCCAGCACTAGTTCCTACAATGAGCAGTCCTTC
TRBJ1-5 TRBV6-5 once NA CASRGGGVQPQHF TGTGCCAGCAGGGGGGGGGGCGTTCAGCCCCAGCATTTT
TRBJ2-6 TRBV20-1 NA TRBD1 CSAPTGQDYSGANVLTF TGCAGCGCCCCAACGGGACAGGACTACTCTGGGGCCAACGTCCTGACTTTC
TRBJ1-2 TRBV7-9 once TRBD1 CASRDRGAYGYTF TGTGCCAGCAGGGACAGGGGGGCCTATGGCTACACCTTC